Only a few counts were recorded for the clone carrying this T cell receptor (beta chain). Antigen unknown. One base away lies a much larger clone, so this may be a sequencing read error. This record comes from a study of T cells in Graves' hyperthyroidism and ophthalmopathy. The source material, RNA transcripts, was used to amplify TCR beta CDR3 regions. The study used the HTBI primer set for a first-round RT-PCR of the TCR CDR3. MiXCR, run by TCRdb on the multiplex PCR reads, gives a single entry per CDR3 protein. The table lists 480,000 or so distinct CDR3 sequences, over 45% of them singletons. Findings and caveats of the study: The blood repertoire included most of the expanded thyroid clonotypes above 0.001.

The CDR3 contains 15 residues. The ends lost 4 bases at V and 4 bases at J; junction bases unmatched: 5. CDR1 and CDR2 (germline): SGHRS, YFSETQ. The V call is TRBV5-1, the J call TRBJ2-5; 12 positions match TRBD2. The clonotype comes from an adult woman with Graves' disease, either hyperthyroidism or ophthalmopathy (not recorded which). The sequencing sample was made of peripheral blood or thyroid tissue (not recorded which). The CDR3 DNA sequence: TGCGCCAGCAGCACTAGCGGGAGGTCCCCAGAGACCCAGTACTTC. Translating it yields CASSTSGRSPETQYF.